These T cell receptor beta chains were read from a single sample in a study of T cell responses to AZD1222 COVID-19 vaccine. The data were produced by immunoSEQ multiplex PCR, yet TCRdb's version contains in-frame clones alone and is incomplete. The table records 150,000 to 180,000 clones, roughly nine tenths of them present only once. Sequenced material: peripheral blood, taken on day 0 of MenACWY control vaccination. The receptors were sampled from an adult in good health. Both conserved end residues are part of each CDR3. Fields, in order: J gene, clone size, V gene, D gene, CDR3 DNA, CDR3 protein. A D gene is named only where the DNA matches it firmly. Size tells how often a clone was seen (once, few, many) or the class of an expanded clone, and some rows leave it out.

>TRBJ2-4|once|TRBV19|-
TGTGCCAGTAGTATAAGGCAGGGGGCCAAAAACATTCAGTACTTC
CASSIRQGAKNIQYF
>TRBJ1-3|few|TRBV28|-
TGTGCCAGCAGTTCGGCTGCTGGAAACACCATATATTTT
CASSSAAGNTIYF
>TRBJ1-6|-|TRBV28|-
TGTGCCAGCAGTCAGGAGTTAGGTAATTCACCCCTCCACTTT
CASSQELGNSPLHF
>TRBJ2-6|-|TRBV5-4|-
TGTGCCAGCAGCTTTGGGGGGAGAAGCTCTGGGGCCAACGTCCTGACTTTC
CASSFGGRSSGANVLTF
>TRBJ1-1|-|TRBV29-1|-
TGCAGCGCGAGGAGGGACATGAACACTGAAGCTTTCTTT
CSARRDMNTEAFF
>TRBJ1-2|-|TRBV4-1|-
TGCGCCAGCAGCCAAGATCCTGGCAGGGCCTATGGCTACACCTTC
CASSQDPGRAYGYTF
>TRBJ2-1|-|TRBV29-1|-
TGCAGCGTTACCCTCCAGCAGGTGAATGAGCAGTTCTTC
CSVTLQQVNEQFF
>TRBJ2-7|-|TRBV9|-
TGTGCCAGCAGCCTAGACTTTGGCGAGGGATACGAGCAGTACTTC
CASSLDFGEGYEQYF
>TRBJ2-2|-|TRBV30|-
TGTGCCTGGAGTGTGATAGGAACCGGGGAGCTGTTTTTT
CAWSVIGTGELFF
>TRBJ1-4|-|TRBV30|-
TGTGCCTGGAGTGTAACCGCAGGGTCGGGGGAGGTGTTTTTT
CAWSVTAGSGEVFF
>TRBJ1-6|-|TRBV27|-
TGTGCCAGCAGTTTACTCAGGGCTGATTCACCCCTCCACTTT
CASSLLRADSPLHF
>TRBJ2-2|-|TRBV5-5|TRBD1
TGTGCCAGCAGCTTAGACAGGGGTGCGAACACCGGGGAGCTGTTTTTT
CASSLDRGANTGELFF